Reported below is one T cell receptor (beta chain). Its antigen remains unknown. The data originate from a study of blood T cells in healthy people across ages. With a J-beta primer mix and a sample-barcoded 5' primer, a second PCR ran 7 to 11 cycles. TCRdb processed the 5' RACE reads anew with MiXCR; each CDR3 protein has one entry. This sample has 450,000 to 600,000 distinct CDR3 sequences; 25% to 35% occur once, and the top ten carry about 3.3%. Overall study findings and caveats: Unsorted PBMCs blocked a conclusive comparison of naive and antigen-experienced cells.

Per the germline V gene, CDR1 is SEHNR and CDR2 is FQNEAQ (reference sequence). The CDR3 sequence is 15 residues long. The sample was also linked to a second study, of T cells of mothers and their children.

Sequenced input: blood. This rearrangement joins TRBV7-9 to TRBJ2-5, with TRBD1 identical over 10 bases. The end of the DNA is better explained by TRBJ2-7, so the J call may be wrong. This sequence was found in a boy aged 2 to 9 in good health. The chain's CDR3 is CASSHRDRGNHEQYF. CDR3 in DNA: TGTGCCAGCAGTCACCGGGACAGGGGTAACCACGAGCAGTACTTC.